These 21 T cell receptor beta chains share one sample of origin, sequenced in a study of blood T cells in healthy people across ages. With a J-beta primer mix and a sample-barcoded 5' primer, a second PCR ran 7 to 11 cycles. TCRdb used MiXCR to reprocess the 5' RACE reads, holding one entry per CDR3 protein. The sample yields 540,000 or so distinct CDR3 sequences, nearly 25% seen once. The data were also submitted as part of a second study, on T cells of mothers and their children.

The specimen was blood. These receptors were taken from a boy aged 5-17 years in good health.

The table lists this clonotype with a few counts. The chain has TRBV7-9 and TRBJ1-1; D is uncertain. Germline assignment: CDR1 SEHNR and CDR2 FQNEAQ (reference sequence). This CDR3 region has 12 residues. V was cut by 1 base and J by 6 bases, with 6 bases left in between. The CDR3 DNA is TGTGCCAGCAGCTTAGTGCCCTCTGAAGCTTTCTTT. It encodes CASSLVPSEAFF.

This clonotype was recorded a few times. This sequence joins TRBV6-1 and TRBJ2-5; D ambiguous. The closer fit of TRBJ2-7 to the DNA end suggests the J call may be wrong. The length of the CDR3 is 14 residues. Germline lookup yields CDR1 MNHNS and CDR2 SASEGT. In nucleotides, the CDR3 is TGTGCCAGCAGTGAAGAGTACACGGGCTACGAGCAGTACTTC. Its translation is CASSEEYTGYEQYF.

The rearrangement uses TRBV6-1 and TRBJ2-3; D gene uncertain. CDR1 is MNHNS, CDR2 SASEGT, per germline. Trimming removed 2 bases at V and 0 bases at J, with 15 bases between. The CDR3 spans 17 residues. The CDR3 DNA reads TGTGCCAGCAGTGAATCCCAGTGGTTTCCTAGCACAGATACGCAGTATTTT. Translation gives CASSESQWFPSTDTQYF.

This rearrangement joins TRBV3-1 to TRBJ2-1; D ambiguous. TRBJ2-5 matches the DNA end more closely, so the J call is doubtful. Germline-derived CDR1 and CDR2 are LGHDT and YNNKEL (reference sequence). The CDR3 has 15 amino acids. CDR3 bases: TGTGCCAGCAGCCTCTCCAACCCGAATGGGGAGACCCAGTACTTC. Protein sequence: CASSLSNPNGETQYF.

The chain employs TRBV9 and TRBJ2-2, with 7 bases aligning to TRBD2. This CDR3 region has 18 residues. Trimming at V came to 0 bases and at J to 0 bases, leaving 8 bases not matched to a gene. The germline V gene has CDR1 SGDLS and CDR2 YYNGEE. CDR3 in DNA: TGTGCCAGCAGCGTAGACGGTAGCGGGCTCCCGAACACCGGGGAGCTGTTTTTT. It codes for CASSVDGSGLPNTGELFF.

The chain carries TRBV7-9 and TRBJ2-3, with 12 bases matching TRBD2. Germline V gene data show CDR1 as SEHNR and CDR2 as FQNEAQ (reference sequence). The junction had 8 bases not matched to a gene; V was cut back by 5 bases and J by 5 bases. This CDR3 has 16 residues. CDR3 sequence reads: CASSPLAGGDVDTQYF. Written as DNA, the CDR3 is TGTGCCAGCAGCCCACTAGCGGGAGGCGATGTAGATACGCAGTATTTT.

The sample holds a few counts of this clonotype. The rearrangement uses TRBV29-1 and TRBJ2-2, with 9 bases identical to TRBD2. The J segment lost 0 bases and the V segment lost 4 bases, leaving 15 bases of the junction unmatched. The CDR3 runs to 19 residues. Germline CDR1 is SQVTM and CDR2 is ANQGSEA. Written as DNA, the CDR3 is TGCAGCGTTGCCTCTCGGCGGGAGGGATTGTTCACGAACACCGGGGAGCTGTTTTTT. It specifies CSVASRREGLFTNTGELFF.

The J gene is TRBJ1-1, the V gene TRBV6-2 or TRBV6-3; 9 bases are a match to TRBD1. This CDR3 has 16 amino acids. The V gene's germline CDR1 is MNHEY and CDR2 SVGEGT. V gave up 0 bases and J gave up 1 base; unmatched junction bases: 3. The CDR3 reads CASSYSSDRGNTEAFF. CDR3 bases: TGTGCCAGCAGTTACTCCTCGGACAGGGGGAACACTGAAGCTTTCTTT.

This clonotype occurred a few times. CDR3 nucleotide sequence: TGTGCCAGCAGCTGGGCGGCTCAGCCGTACGAGCAGTACTTC. Translation: CASSWAAQPYEQYF. The V and J genes are TRBV28 and TRBJ2-7; D unclear. V lost 6 bases to trimming and J lost 4 bases, with 16 bases between them. The CDR3 is 14 amino acids. The germline V gene has CDR1 MDHEN and CDR2 SYDVKM.

This chain links TRBV20-1 with TRBJ2-1; 7 nucleotides align to TRBD2. With 6 bases clipped from V and 4 bases from J, the junction kept 12 bases outside the gene matches. Per germline, CDR1 DFQATT and CDR2 SNEGSKA (reference sequence). The CDR3 has 15 amino acids. The CDR3 region is CSAPDGSSGYNEQFF. The DNA of the CDR3 is TGCAGTGCCCCAGACGGGTCTAGCGGATACAATGAGCAGTTCTTC.

This chain links TRBV7-9 with TRBJ2-5; TRBD2 agrees at 10 bases. The CDR3 has 13 residues. The J segment lost 7 bases and the V segment lost 7 bases, leaving 6 bases of the junction unmatched. CDR1 and CDR2 (germline): SEHNR, FQNEAQ (reference sequence). DNA of the CDR3: TGTGCCAGCACGAGCGGGGGGGCGGTGACCCAGTACTTC. Its translation: CASTSGGAVTQYF.

This clonotype was recorded a few times. CDR3 loop: CASSFSSVIKQETQYF. The DNA for the CDR3 is TGTGCCAGCAGCTTTTCTAGCGTGATTAAGCAAGAGACCCAGTACTTC. The chain recombines TRBV7-9 with TRBJ2-5; D may be TRBD2 (6 bases). The CDR3 consists of 16 residues. Germline CDR1 is SEHNR and CDR2 is FQNEAQ (reference sequence). V shed 3 bases and J shed 2 bases, with 16 bases lying between them.

This clonotype was seen a few times. This CDR3 reads CASSTYRQPTYEQYF. In nucleotides, the CDR3 is TGTGCCAGTAGTACCTACCGACAGCCGACCTACGAGCAGTACTTC. The chain carries TRBV19 and TRBJ2-7; TRBD1 is a possible D gene (5 bases). The germline CDR1 and CDR2 sequences are LNHDA and SQIVND (reference sequence). The CDR3 spans 15 residues. The V gene lost 4 bases and the J gene lost 2 bases, with 15 bases spanning the gap.

This clonotype was counted a few times. The chain recombines TRBV7-8 with TRBJ2-1, with D hard to call. Germline V gene lookup returns CDR1 SGHVS and CDR2 FQNEAQ. The CDR3 spans 15 residues. The V end was cut by 5 bases, the J end by 2 bases, with 13 bases between. The CDR3 bases are TGTGCCAGCAGCGAGCCGGGTGGAACCTACAATGAGCAGTTCTTC. This sequence encodes CASSEPGGTYNEQFF.

The V call is TRBV5-8, the J call TRBJ1-2; no clear D. Germline V gives CDR1 SGHTS, CDR2 YDEGEE. Deletions cut 2 bases from V and 4 bases from J, with 12 bases between. This CDR3 region has 14 residues. The CDR3 loop reads CASSFSGGPYGYTF. The CDR3 DNA reads TGTGCCAGCAGCTTTTCGGGCGGTCCCTATGGCTACACCTTC.

This clonotype was counted only a few times. The chain uses TRBV12-3 or TRBV12-4 and TRBJ2-7; D remains unclear. V gave up 4 bases and J gave up 3 bases, with 7 bases separating them. This CDR3 is 12 amino acids long. The CDR3 here is CASSSDGYEQYF. The CDR3 DNA reads TGTGCCAGCAGTTCCGACGGCTACGAGCAGTACTTC.

This clonotype was detected a few times. J is TRBJ1-5 and V is TRBV28; 7 bases map to TRBD1. Per germline, CDR1 MDHEN and CDR2 SYDVKM. Trimming removed 8 bases from V and 4 bases from J; junction bases left unmatched: 5. This CDR3 region has 13 residues. In DNA, the CDR3 is TGTGCCAGCCAGGGGGGGGTGAATCAGCCCCAGCATTTT. Its translation: CASQGGVNQPQHF.

The rearrangement links TRBV20-1 to TRBJ1-4; 10 bases fit TRBD1. The V gene's germline CDR1 is DFQATT and CDR2 SNEGSKA (reference sequence). The CDR3 is 14 amino acids. V gave up 3 bases and J gave up 7 bases; unmatched junction bases: 5. The CDR3 bases are TGCAGTGCTAGTATAGGACAGGGGGGTGAAAAACTGTTTTTT. This encodes CSASIGQGGEKLFF.

Comments on this clonotype: One junction end disagrees with the germline gene, perhaps due to a read error. This chain connects TRBV7-2 to TRBJ1-4; D perhaps matches TRBD1 (6 bases). The length of the CDR3 is 16 residues. Germline-derived CDR1 and CDR2 are SGHTA and FQGNSA. CDR3 in amino acids: CAGSARGGPPNEKLFF. CDR3 bases: TGTGCCGGCAGCGCTAGAGGGGGGCCACCAAATGAAAAACTGTTTTTT.

This clonotype has only a few counts. Germline and junction disagree at one end, which may indicate a read error. V usage is TRBV20-1 and J usage is TRBJ2-5; D is unresolved. Judging by the DNA end, TRBJ2-1 fits better; the J call may be wrong. The CDR3 is 14 amino acids. CDR1 DFQATT and CDR2 SNEGSKA come from the germline V gene (reference sequence). The CDR3 DNA is TGCAGTGCGCCTCCACCCGGTGGATTTAATGTGCAGTTCTTC. Translated: CSAPPPGGFNVQFF.

This sequence joins TRBV6-1 and TRBJ2-5, with 11 bases lining up with TRBD1. The end of the DNA is better explained by TRBJ2-1, so the J call may be wrong. The CDR3 contains 17 residues. Germline lookup yields CDR1 MNHNS and CDR2 SASEGT. CDR3: CASTHVKGDRGVPGQFF. As DNA, the CDR3 is TGTGCCAGCACCCACGTCAAGGGGGACAGGGGGGTCCCGGGGCAGTTCTTC.